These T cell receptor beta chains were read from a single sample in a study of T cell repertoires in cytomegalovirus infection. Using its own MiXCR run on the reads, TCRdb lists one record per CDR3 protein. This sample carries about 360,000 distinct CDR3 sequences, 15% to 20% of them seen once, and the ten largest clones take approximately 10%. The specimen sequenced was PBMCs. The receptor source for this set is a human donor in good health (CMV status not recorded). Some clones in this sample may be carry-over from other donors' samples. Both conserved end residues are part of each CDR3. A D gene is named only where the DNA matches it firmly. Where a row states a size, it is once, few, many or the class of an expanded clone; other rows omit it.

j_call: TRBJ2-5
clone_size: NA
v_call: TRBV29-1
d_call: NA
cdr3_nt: TGCAGCGTTGAGGGAGGACAAGAGACCCAGTACTTC
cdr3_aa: CSVEGGQETQYF

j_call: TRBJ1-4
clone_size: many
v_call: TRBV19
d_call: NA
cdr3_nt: TGTGCCACCCGCGGGGACATTGAAAAACTGTTTTTT
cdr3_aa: CATRGDIEKLFF

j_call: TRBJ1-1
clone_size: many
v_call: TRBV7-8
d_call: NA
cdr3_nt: TGTGCCAGCAGCCCCGTCCCCTATACTGAAGCTTTCTTT
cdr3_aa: CASSPVPYTEAFF

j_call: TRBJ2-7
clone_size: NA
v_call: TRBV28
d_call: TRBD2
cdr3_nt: TGTGCCAGCATCAAAGCGGGGGCTAGCTCCTACGAGCAGTACTTC
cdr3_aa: CASIKAGASSYEQYF

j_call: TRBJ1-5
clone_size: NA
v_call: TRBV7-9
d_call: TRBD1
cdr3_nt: TGTGCCGTTAAAGGCACAGGGGATCAGCCCCAGCATTTT
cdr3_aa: CAVKGTGDQPQHF

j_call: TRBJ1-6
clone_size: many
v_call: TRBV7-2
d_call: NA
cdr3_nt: TGTGCCAGCAGCTGGGCCGGGTCACCCCTCCACTTT
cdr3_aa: CASSWAGSPLHF

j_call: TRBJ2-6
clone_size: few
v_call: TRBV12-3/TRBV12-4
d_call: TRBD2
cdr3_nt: TGTGCCAGCAGTTTTAGCGGGGCCGGGGCCAACGTCCTGACTTTC
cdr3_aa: CASSFSGAGANVLTF

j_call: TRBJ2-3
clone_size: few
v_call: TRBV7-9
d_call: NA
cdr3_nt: TGTGCCAGCAGCTTAGCGCGGACCACTCTGGATACGCAGTATTTT
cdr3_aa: CASSLARTTLDTQYF

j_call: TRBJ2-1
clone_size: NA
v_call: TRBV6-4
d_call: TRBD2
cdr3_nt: TGTGCCAGCAGTGACAGCGGGGGGGCCGGTGAGCAGTTCTTC
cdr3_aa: CASSDSGGAGEQFF

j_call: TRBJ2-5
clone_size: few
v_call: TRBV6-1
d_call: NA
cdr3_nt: TGTGCCAGCAGTGACTTCCAAGAGACCCAGTACTTC
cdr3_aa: CASSDFQETQYF

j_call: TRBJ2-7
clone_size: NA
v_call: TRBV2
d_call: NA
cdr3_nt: TGTGCCAGCAGTGGGGATTACAACTCCTACGAGCAGTACTTC
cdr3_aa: CASSGDYNSYEQYF

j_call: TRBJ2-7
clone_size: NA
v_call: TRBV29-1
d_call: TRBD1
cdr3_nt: TGCAGCGCCGACGTGACAGGGGTGCGCTACGAGCAGTACTTC
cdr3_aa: CSADVTGVRYEQYF

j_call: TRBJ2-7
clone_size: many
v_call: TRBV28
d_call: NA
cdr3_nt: TGTGCCAGCAGTTCCCCCCGGACGGGTTCCTACGAGCAGTACTTC
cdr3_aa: CASSSPRTGSYEQYF

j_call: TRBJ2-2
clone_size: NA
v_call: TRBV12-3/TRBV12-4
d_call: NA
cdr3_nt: TGTGCCAGCAGTTACCACCCGGTCACCGGGGAGCTGTTTTTT
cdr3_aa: CASSYHPVTGELFF

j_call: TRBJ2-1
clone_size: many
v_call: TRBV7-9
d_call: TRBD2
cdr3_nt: TGTGCCAGCAGCTTACGTATAGCGGGGGTTAATTACAATGAGCAGTTCTTC
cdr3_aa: CASSLRIAGVNYNEQFF

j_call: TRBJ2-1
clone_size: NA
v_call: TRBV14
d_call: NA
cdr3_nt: TGTGCCAGCAGCCAAGACCTCGTTGGCAATGAGCAGTTCTTC
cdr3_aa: CASSQDLVGNEQFF

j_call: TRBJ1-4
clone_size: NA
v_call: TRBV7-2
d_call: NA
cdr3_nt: TGTGCCAGCAGCGTCGTACGGAATAATGAAAAACTGTTTTTT
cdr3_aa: CASSVVRNNEKLFF

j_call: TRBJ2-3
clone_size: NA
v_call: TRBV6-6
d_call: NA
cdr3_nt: TGTGCCAGCAGTTACCGACGGGACACCGGCACAGATACGCAGTATTTT
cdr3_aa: CASSYRRDTGTDTQYF

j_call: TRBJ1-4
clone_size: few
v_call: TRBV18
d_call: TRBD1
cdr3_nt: TGTGCCAGCTCACGAGACAGGGGTACGGTGGATGAAAAACTGTTTTTT
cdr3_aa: CASSRDRGTVDEKLFF

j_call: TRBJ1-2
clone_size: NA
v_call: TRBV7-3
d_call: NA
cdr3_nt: TGTGCCAGCAGCAAAACAGGGACGAAGGTAGCTAACTATGGCTACACCTTC
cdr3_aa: CASSKTGTKVANYGYTF

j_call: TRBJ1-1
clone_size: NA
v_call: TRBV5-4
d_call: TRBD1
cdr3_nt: TGTGCCAGCAGCTTGACAGGGGGCATCACTGAAGCTTTCTTT
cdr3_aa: CASSLTGGITEAFF

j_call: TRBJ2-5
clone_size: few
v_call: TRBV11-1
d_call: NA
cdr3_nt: TGTGCCAGCAGCTCATACCCCCAAGAGACCCAGTACTTC
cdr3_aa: CASSSYPQETQYF

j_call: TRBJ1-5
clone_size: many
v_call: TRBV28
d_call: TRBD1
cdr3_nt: TGTGCCAGCAGCCAGACAGGGAATGTCTGGCCCCAGCATTTT
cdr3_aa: CASSQTGNVWPQHF

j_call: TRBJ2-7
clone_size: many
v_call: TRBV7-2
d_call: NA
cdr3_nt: TGTGCCAGCAGCTTCCGAGCGCAGTACGAGCAGTACTTC
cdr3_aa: CASSFRAQYEQYF

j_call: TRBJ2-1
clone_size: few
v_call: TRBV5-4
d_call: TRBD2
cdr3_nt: TGTGCCAGCAGGGAGGGACTAGCGGGGTCCTACAATGAGCAGTTCTTC
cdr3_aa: CASREGLAGSYNEQFF

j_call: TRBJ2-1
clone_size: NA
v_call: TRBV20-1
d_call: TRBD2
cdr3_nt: TGCAGTGCTAGAGGGTCGCTAGCGGGCGCATCCTACAATGAGCAGTTCTTC
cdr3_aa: CSARGSLAGASYNEQFF

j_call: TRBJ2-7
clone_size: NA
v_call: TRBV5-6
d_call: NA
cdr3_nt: TGTGCCAGCAGCTTTAGAAGGAGCTCCTACGAGCAGTACTTC
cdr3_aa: CASSFRRSSYEQYF

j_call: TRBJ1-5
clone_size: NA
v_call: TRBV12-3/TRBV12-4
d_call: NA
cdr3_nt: TGTGCCAGCAGTTTCACGGGAAGGAATCAGCCCCAGCATTTT
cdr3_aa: CASSFTGRNQPQHF

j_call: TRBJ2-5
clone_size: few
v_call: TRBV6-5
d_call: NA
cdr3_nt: TGTGCCAGCAGCAAAACAGGGATTTCGTCCGAGACCCAGTACTTC
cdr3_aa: CASSKTGISSETQYF

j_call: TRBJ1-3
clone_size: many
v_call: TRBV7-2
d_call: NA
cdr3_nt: TGTGCCAGCAGCCCTGCCTGGACAGCTGGAAACACCATATATTTT
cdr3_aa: CASSPAWTAGNTIYF

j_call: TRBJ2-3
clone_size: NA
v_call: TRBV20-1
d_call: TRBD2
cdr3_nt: TGCAGTGCTTTTACGGGGGGGCAAGGAGATACGCAGTATTTT
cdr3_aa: CSAFTGGQGDTQYF

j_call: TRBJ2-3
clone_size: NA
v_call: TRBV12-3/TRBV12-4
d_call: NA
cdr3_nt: TGTGCCAGCAGCGGGGCGCGGACAGATACGCAGTATTTT
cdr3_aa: CASSGARTDTQYF

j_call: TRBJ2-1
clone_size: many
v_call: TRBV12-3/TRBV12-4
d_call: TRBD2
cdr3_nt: TGTGCCAGCAGTTTGATAGCGGGGGGGAGGTACGAGCAGTTCTTC
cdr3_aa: CASSLIAGGRYEQFF

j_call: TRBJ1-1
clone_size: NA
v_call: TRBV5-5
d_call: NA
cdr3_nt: TGTGCCAGCACCCCCCCCGGGACATTCCCGCTCAGGACTGAAGCTTTCTTT
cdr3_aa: CASTPPGTFPLRTEAFF

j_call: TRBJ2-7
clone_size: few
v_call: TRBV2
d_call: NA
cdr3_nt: TGTGCCAGCAGTGAAACGGGAAGGAGCTCCTACGAGCAGTACTTC
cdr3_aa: CASSETGRSSYEQYF

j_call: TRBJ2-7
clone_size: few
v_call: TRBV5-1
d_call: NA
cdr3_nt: TGCGCCAGCAGCTTCGGGCAAATTCATTACGAGCAGTACTTC
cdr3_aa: CASSFGQIHYEQYF

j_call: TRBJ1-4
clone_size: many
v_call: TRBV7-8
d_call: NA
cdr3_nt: TGTGCCAGCAGCTCCCCGGTTGGAGTACCTAGGGAAAAACTGTTTTTT
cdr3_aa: CASSSPVGVPREKLFF

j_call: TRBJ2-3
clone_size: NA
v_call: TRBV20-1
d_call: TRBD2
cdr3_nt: TGCAGTGCTTTAGGGACTAGCGGGTGGACAGATACGCAGTATTTT
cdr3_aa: CSALGTSGWTDTQYF

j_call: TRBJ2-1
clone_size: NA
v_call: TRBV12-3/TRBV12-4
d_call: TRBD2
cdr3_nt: TGTGCCAGCAGTTTAGTTCGCGGGAGTGCGGATGAGCAGTTCTTC
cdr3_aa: CASSLVRGSADEQFF

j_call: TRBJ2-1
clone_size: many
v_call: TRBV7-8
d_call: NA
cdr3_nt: TGTGCCAGCAACACAGGGACCTCCTCCTACAATGAGCAGTTCTTC
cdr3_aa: CASNTGTSSYNEQFF

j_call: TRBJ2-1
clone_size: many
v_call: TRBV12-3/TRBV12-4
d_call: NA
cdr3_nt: TGTGCCAGCCTCGAGGGGGGGGCGAATGAGCAGTTCTTC
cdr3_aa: CASLEGGANEQFF

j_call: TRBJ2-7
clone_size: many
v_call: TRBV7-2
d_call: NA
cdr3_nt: TGTGCCAGCAGCTTTAGCGGTAGCTACGAGCAGTACTTC
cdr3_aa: CASSFSGSYEQYF

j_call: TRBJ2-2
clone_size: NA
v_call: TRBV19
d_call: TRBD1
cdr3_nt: TGTGCCAGTAGGCCCGACAGGGGGCTGAACACCGGGGAGCTGTTTTTT
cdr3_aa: CASRPDRGLNTGELFF

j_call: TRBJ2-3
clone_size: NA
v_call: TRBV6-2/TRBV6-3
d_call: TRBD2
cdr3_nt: TGTGCCAGCAGTTACGGCGGGAGCGACACAGATATGCAGTATTTT
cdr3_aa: CASSYGGSDTDMQYF

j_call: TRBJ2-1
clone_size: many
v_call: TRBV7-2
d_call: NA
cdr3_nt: TGTGCCAGCGGACTAGGGGGGGGGGCCTTTGAGCAGTTCTTC
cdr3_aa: CASGLGGGAFEQFF